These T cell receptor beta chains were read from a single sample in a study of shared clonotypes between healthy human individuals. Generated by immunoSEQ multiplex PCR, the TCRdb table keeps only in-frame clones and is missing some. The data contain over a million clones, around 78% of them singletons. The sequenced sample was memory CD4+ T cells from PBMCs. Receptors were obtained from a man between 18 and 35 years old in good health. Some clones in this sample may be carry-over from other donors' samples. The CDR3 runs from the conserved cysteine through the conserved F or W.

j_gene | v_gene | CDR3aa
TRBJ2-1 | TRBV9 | CASSADASGQYNEQFF
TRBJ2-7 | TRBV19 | CASSLLGQGTYEQYF
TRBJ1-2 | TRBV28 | CASTTGRGYTF
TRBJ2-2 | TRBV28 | CASTTGGTGELFF
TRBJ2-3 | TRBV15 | CATSPTSTDTQYF
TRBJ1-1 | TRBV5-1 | CASSFAGNTEAFF
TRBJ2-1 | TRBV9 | CASSPRWPSNEQFF
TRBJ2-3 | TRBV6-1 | CASSESSGQYSTDTQYF
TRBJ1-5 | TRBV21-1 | CASSIPGPLNQPQHF
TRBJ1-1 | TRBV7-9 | CASSLGEAAFF
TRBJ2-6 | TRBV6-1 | CASPPPGSGANVLTF
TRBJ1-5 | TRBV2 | CASSVGRGNQPQHF
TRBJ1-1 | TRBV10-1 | CASSESGGATEAFF
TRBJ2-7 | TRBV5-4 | CASSLAQRGSYEQYF
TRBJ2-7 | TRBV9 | CASSVGPDPPLTYEQYF
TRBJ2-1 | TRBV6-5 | CASSSPLAGSYNEQFF
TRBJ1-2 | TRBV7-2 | CASRPGGSYYGYTF
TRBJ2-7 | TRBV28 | CASSLVPKHYEQYF
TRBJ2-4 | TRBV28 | CASRGQGVNIQYF
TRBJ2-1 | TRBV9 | CASSAQREVTYNEQFF
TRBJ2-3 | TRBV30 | CAWGRVLAVTQYF
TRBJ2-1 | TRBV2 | CASSYTGDEQFF
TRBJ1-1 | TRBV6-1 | CASSERGGLTDTEAFF
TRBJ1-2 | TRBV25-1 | CASSEHRDSSGYTF
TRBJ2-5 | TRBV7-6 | CASSLARQETQYF
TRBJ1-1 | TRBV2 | CASSLSRVSNTEAFF
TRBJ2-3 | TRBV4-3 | CASSQDPTGGTDTQYF
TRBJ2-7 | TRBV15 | CATSARQGPHEQYF
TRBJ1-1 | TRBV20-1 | CSARRSEAFF
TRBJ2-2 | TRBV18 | CASSPWDPGPDTGELFF
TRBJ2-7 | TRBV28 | CASSSAGAGYEQYF
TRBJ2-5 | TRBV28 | CASSSDRALIWTQYF